This T cell receptor (beta chain) was captured in a study of blood T cell repertoires in COVID-19. The wider study: Acute and convalescent COVID-19 specimens originated in the United States, Italy and Spain. PBMCs, B-cell-depleted T cells, or T cells provided the cDNA or gDNA that made up the material.

Germline loops: CDR1 SNHLY, CDR2 FYNNEI. V gave up 3 bases and J gave up 0 bases, with 8 bases separating them. This CDR3 has 14 amino acids. Source study methods: Amplification with reference gene primers provided the estimates of nucleated cell counts. Clones were sequenced by immunoSEQ multiplex PCR, and TCRdb holds only the in-frame ones, with some missing. From that table come the V and J calls and clone size; the DNA was used to work out D and trimming. The sample yields 95,000 to 100,000 clones, approximately 92% seen once. The V gene is TRBV2, the J gene TRBJ1-2; D unresolved. This TCR was sampled from a man aged 50-60 years with active COVID-19. Material for sequencing was peripheral blood. DNA of the CDR3: TGTGCCAGCAGTGAGAGTGCGCCTAACTATGGCTACACCTTC. Protein: CASSESAPNYGYTF.